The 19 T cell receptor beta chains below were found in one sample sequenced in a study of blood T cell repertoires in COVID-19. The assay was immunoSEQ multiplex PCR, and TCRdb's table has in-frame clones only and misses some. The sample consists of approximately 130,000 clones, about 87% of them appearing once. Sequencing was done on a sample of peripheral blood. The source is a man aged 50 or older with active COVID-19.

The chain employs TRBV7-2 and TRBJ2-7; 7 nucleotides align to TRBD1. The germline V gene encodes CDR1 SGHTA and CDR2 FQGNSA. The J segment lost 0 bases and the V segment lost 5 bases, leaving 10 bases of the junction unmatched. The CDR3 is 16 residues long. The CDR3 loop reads CASSVSAGGYSYEQYF. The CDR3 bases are TGTGCCAGCAGCGTGTCAGCAGGGGGATACTCCTACGAGCAGTACTTC.

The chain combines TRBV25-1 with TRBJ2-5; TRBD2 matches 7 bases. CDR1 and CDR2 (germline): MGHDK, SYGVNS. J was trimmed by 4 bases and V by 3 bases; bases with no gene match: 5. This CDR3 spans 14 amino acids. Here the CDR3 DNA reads TGTGCCAGCAGTGAGGGGGGGAGGAGAGAGACCCAGTACTTC. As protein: CASSEGGRRETQYF.

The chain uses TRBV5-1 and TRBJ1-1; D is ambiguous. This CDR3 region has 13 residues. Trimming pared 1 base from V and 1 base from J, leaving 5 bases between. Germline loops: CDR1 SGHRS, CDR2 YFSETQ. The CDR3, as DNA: TGCGCCAGCAGCTTGCAACAGAACACTGAAGCTTTCTTT. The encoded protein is CASSLQQNTEAFF.

In nucleotides, the CDR3 is TGTGCCAGCAGGGACGGGACTGCCCCATTAGTAAAAGAGACCCAGTACTTC. Encoded protein: CASRDGTAPLVKETQYF. The chain recombines TRBV2 with TRBJ2-5; D perhaps matches TRBD2 (6 bases). The CDR3 is 17 residues long. Germline CDR1 SNHLY, CDR2 FYNNEI. Trimming pared 6 bases from V and 3 bases from J, leaving 23 bases between.

CDR3 sequence (DNA): TGTGCCAGCAGTCAAGGGGGCATTAGGGCTTATAGCAATCAGCCCCAGCATTTT. Amino acid sequence: CASSQGGIRAYSNQPQHF. This chain joins TRBV7-4 and TRBJ1-5, with TRBD1 matching over 7 bases. Trimming removed 6 bases from V and 0 bases from J; junction bases left unmatched: 14. In germline, CDR1 is SGHVT, CDR2 SQSDAQ. This CDR3 is built from 18 residues. Full variable domain (rest looked up from reference TRBV7-4 and TRBJ1-5): GAGVSQSPRYKVAKRGRDVALRCDSISGHVTLYWYRQTLGQGSEVLTYSQSDAQRDKSGRPSGRFSAERPERSVSTLKIQRTEQGDSAVYLCASSQGGIRAYSNQPQHFGDGTRLSIL.

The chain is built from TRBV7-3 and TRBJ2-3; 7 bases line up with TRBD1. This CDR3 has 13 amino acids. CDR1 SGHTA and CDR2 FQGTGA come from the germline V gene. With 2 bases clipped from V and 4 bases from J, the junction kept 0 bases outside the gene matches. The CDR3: CASSLQGADTQYF. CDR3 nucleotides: TGTGCCAGCAGCTTACAGGGGGCAGATACGCAGTATTTT.

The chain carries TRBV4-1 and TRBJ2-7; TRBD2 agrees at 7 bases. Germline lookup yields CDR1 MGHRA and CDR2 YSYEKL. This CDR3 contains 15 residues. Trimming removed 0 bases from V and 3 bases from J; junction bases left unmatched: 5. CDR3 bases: TGCGCCAGCAGCCAAGACAGAGCGGGGAACTACGAGCAGTACTTC. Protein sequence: CASSQDRAGNYEQYF.

The CDR3 loop reads CASSREEFGYTF. In nucleotides, the CDR3 is TGTGCCAGCAGCCGAGAAGAATTTGGCTACACCTTC. V usage is TRBV5-6 and J usage is TRBJ1-2; no clear D gene. Looked up from germline, CDR1 is SGHDT and CDR2 is YYEEEE. The ends were cut back, 4 bases at V and 7 bases at J, with 11 bases in the middle. The CDR3 totals 12 residues.

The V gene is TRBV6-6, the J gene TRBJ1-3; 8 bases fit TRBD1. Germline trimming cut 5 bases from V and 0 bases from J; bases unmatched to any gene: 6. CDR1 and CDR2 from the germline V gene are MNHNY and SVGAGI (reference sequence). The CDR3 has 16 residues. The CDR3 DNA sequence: TGTGCCAGCAGTGGACAGGGACGCCCCTCTGGAAACACCATATATTTT. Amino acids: CASSGQGRPSGNTIYF.

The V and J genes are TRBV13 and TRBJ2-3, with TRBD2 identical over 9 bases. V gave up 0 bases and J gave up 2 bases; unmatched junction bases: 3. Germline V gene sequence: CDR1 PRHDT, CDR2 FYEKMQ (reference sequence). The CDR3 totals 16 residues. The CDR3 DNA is TGTGCCAGCAGCTTAGGAGCGGGGGGTCACACAGATACGCAGTATTTT. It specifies CASSLGAGGHTDTQYF. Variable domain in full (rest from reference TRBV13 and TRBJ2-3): AAGVIQSPRHLIKEKRETATLKCYPIPRHDTVYWYQQGPGQDPQFLISFYEKMQSDKGSIPDRFSAQQFSDYHSELNMSSLELGDSALYFCASSLGAGGHTDTQYFGPGTRLTVL.

CDR3 DNA: TGTGCCAGCAGCTCCTTCAGGGGCGCAGGCGGGGAGCTGTTTTTT. Residues: CASSSFRGAGGELFF. V and J are TRBV11-2 and TRBJ2-2; D possibly corresponds to TRBD1 (6 bases). The CDR3 is made up of 15 amino acids. Germline loops: CDR1 SGHAT, CDR2 FQNNGV. V was trimmed by 4 bases and J by 7 bases, leaving 16 bases between them.

The CDR3 here is CSASALRPRDRGYEQYF. The CDR3 DNA sequence: TGCAGTGCTAGTGCTTTACGTCCTCGGGACAGGGGCTACGAGCAGTACTTC. This chain connects TRBV20-1 to TRBJ2-7; 10 nucleotides line up with TRBD1. The trim removed 3 bases at V and 3 bases at J, leaving 14 bases unmatched. The V gene's germline CDR1 is DFQATT and CDR2 SNEGSKA (reference sequence). CDR3 length: 17 residues.

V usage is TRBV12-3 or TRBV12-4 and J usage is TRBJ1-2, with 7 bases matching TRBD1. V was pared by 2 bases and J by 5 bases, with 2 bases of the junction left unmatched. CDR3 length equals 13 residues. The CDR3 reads CASSLQGVYGYTF. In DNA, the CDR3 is TGTGCCAGCAGTTTACAGGGGGTTTATGGCTACACCTTC.

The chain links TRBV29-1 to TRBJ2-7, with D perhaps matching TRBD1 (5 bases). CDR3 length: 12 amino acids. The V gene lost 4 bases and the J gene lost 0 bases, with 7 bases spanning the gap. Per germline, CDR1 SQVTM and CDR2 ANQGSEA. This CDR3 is CSVGQSSYEQYF. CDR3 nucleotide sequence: TGCAGCGTTGGACAGAGCTCCTACGAGCAGTACTTC.

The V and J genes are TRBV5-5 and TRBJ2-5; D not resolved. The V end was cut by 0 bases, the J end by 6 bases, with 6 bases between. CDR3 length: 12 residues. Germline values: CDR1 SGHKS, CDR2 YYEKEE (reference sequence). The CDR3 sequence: CASSLVQKTQYF. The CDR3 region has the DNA TGTGCCAGCAGCTTGGTTCAGAAGACCCAGTACTTC.

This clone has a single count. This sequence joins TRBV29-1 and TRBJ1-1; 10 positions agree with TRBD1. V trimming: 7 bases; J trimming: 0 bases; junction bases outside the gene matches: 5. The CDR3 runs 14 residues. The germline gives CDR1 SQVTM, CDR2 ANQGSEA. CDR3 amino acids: CSGDRGLMNTEAFF. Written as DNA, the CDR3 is TGCAGCGGGGACAGGGGACTGATGAACACTGAAGCTTTCTTT.

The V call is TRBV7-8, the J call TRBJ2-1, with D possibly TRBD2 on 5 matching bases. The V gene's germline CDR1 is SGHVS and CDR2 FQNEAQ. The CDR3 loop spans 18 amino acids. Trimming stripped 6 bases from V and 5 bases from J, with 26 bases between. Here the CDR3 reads CASSSRGRTLIVDNEQFF. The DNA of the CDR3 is TGTGCCAGCAGTAGCCGCGGGCGTACCTTAATCGTCGACAATGAGCAGTTCTTC.

The CDR3 protein is CASSLYRAEETQYF. The CDR3 DNA reads TGTGCCAGCAGCTTGTACAGGGCTGAAGAGACCCAGTACTTC. J is TRBJ2-5 and V is TRBV5-4; TRBD1 might be the D (6 bases). The CDR3 has 14 residues. The germline gives CDR1 SGHNT, CDR2 YYREEE (reference sequence). The ends were cut back, 1 base at V and 3 bases at J, with 10 bases in the middle.

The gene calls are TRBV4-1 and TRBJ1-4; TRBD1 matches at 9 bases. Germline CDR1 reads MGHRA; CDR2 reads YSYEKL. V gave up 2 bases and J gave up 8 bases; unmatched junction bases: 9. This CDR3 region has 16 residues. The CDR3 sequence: CASSQSSGQGGEKLFF. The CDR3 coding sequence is TGCGCCAGCAGCCAATCTTCGGGACAGGGAGGAGAAAAACTGTTTTTT.